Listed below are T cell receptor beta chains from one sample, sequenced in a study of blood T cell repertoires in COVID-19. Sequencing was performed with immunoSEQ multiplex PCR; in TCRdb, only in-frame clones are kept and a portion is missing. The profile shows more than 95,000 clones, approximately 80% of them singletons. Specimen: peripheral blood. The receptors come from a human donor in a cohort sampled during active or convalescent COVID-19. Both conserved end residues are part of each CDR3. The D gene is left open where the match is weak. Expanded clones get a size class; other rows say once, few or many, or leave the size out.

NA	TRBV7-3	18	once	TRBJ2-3	TGTGCCAGCAGCTTAAACCCTTCGGCGGGGGCCATCACAGATACGCAGTATTTT	CASSLNPSAGAITDTQYF
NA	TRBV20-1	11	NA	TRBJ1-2	TGCAGTGCCCAGGACTTATATGGCTACACCTTC	CSAQDLYGYTF
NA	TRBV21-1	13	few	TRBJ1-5	TGTGCCAGCAGCTGGCCAGGGGGTCAGCCCCAGCATTTT	CASSWPGGQPQHF
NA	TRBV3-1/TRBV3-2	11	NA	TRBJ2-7	TGTGCCAGCAGCCAATCGGGGAAGCAGTACTTC	CASSQSGKQYF
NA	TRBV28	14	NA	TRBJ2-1	TGTGCCAGCAGTTCCCTTACAGATAACAATGAGCAGTTCTTC	CASSSLTDNNEQFF
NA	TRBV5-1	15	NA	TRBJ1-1	TGCGCCAGCAGTTGGGGGGGCGCGTTGAGAACTGAAGCTTTCTTT	CASSWGGALRTEAFF
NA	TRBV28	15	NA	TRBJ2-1	TGTGCCAGCAGGCCTAGAGGGGGAAGGGGCAATGAGCAGTTCTTC	CASRPRGGRGNEQFF
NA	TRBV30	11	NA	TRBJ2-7	TGTGCCTGGAGTCTCTACTACGAGCAGTACTTC	CAWSLYYEQYF
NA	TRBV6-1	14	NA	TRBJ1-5	TGTGCCAGCAGTGAGGGGGGGTACAATCAGCCCCAGCATTTT	CASSEGGYNQPQHF
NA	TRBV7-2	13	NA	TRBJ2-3	TGTGCCAGCAGCTTAGTCGGCACAGATACGCAGTATTTT	CASSLVGTDTQYF
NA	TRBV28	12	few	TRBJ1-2	TGTGCCAGCAGCCCTGACAGTTATGGCTACACCTTC	CASSPDSYGYTF
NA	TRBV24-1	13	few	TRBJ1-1	TGTGCCACCAGTTCCAGGCTGAACACTGAAGCTTTCTTT	CATSSRLNTEAFF
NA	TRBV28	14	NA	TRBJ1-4	TGTGCCAGCAGCGACAGTGCAACTAATGAAAAACTGTTTTTT	CASSDSATNEKLFF
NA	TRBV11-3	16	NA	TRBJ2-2	TGTGCCAGCAGCTCCAGCAGCAGGATGAACACCGGGGAGCTGTTTTTT	CASSSSSRMNTGELFF
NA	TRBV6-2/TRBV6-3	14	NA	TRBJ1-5	TGTGCCAGCAGTCAAGGCAGGGTTAATCAGCCCCAGCATTTT	CASSQGRVNQPQHF
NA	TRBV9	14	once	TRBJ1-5	TGTGCCAGCAGCGCAACGGGAAACAATCAGCCCCAGCATTTT	CASSATGNNQPQHF
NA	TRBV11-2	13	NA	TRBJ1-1	TGTGCCAGCAGCCGCGGGAAAGCCCGTGAAGCTTTCTTT	CASSRGKAREAFF
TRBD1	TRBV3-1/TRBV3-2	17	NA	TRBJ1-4	TGTGCCAGCAGCCAAGATCTTGCAGGGGGCGCCTATGAAAAACTGTTTTTT	CASSQDLAGGAYEKLFF
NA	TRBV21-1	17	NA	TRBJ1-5	TGTGCCAGCACTCTACTCAAAGGGGGTCTTAGCAATCAGCCCCAGCATTTT	CASTLLKGGLSNQPQHF
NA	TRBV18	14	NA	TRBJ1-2	TGTGCCAGCTCGCGAGACAAGCCTAACTATGGCTACACCTTC	CASSRDKPNYGYTF
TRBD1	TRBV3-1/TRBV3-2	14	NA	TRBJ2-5	TGTGCCAGCAGCACCCGGACAGGGGTGGAGACCCAGTACTTC	CASSTRTGVETQYF
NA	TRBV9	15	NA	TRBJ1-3	TGTGCCAGCAGCGCTACAGGGTTTTTAGGAAACACCATATATTTT	CASSATGFLGNTIYF
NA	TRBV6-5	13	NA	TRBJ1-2	TGTGCCAGCAGCTACGGACAGAACTATGGCTACACCTTC	CASSYGQNYGYTF
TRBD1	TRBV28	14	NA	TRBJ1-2	TGTGCCAGCAGTTTCCCCGGGACAGGGGGAGGCTACACCTTC	CASSFPGTGGGYTF
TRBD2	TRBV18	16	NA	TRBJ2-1	TGTGCCAGCTCATGGAATAGCGGGAGCTCCTACAATGAGCAGTTCTTC	CASSWNSGSSYNEQFF
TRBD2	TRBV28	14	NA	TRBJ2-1	TGTGCCAGCATTCGGGGGGGTTCCTACAATGAGCAGTTCTTC	CASIRGGSYNEQFF
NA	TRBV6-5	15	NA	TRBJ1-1	TGTGCCAGCAGGGGCGGCGGGGGATTGAACACTGAAGCTTTCTTT	CASRGGGGLNTEAFF
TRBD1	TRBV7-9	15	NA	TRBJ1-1	TGTGCCAGCAGTCGTTCTGACGGACAGGGTCCCAAAGCTTTCTTT	CASSRSDGQGPKAFF
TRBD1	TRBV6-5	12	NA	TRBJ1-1	TGTGCCAGCAGTCCAGGGACAGGGAAAGCTTTCTTT	CASSPGTGKAFF
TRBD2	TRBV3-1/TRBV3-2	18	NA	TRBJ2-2	TGTGCCAGCAGCCAAGATGTGCTAGCGGGGGGGAACACCGGGGAGCTGTTTTTT	CASSQDVLAGGNTGELFF